The subject of this entry is one TCR beta chain. What it binds is unknown. The PCR was carried out with 60 Vbeta primers and 13 Jbeta primers. The table came from immunoSEQ multiplex PCR; TCRdb's copy has only in-frame clones and leaves some out. The sample shows about 220,000 clones, about three quarters of them seen only once. This CDR3 is built from 15 residues. Germline CDR1 SGHRS, CDR2 YFSETQ. After removal of 2 bases from V and 0 bases from J, the junction contained 2 bases not matched to a gene. This sample was included in a study of cytomegalovirus exposure and HLA in healthy donors. Points from the study as a whole: Cytomegalovirus-associated status was assigned to about 160 TCR beta chains. Versus the approximately 700-donor mean, an Asian-associated ancestry cluster reportedly showed fewer N-insertions in a later analysis.

The genes are TRBV5-1 and TRBJ2-7; TRBD2 agrees at 10 bases. The sequencing sample was made of PBMCs. The receptor was derived from a male donor in good health and CMV-seronegative. CDR3 residues: CASSFLAGASYEQYF. In DNA, the CDR3 is TGCGCCAGCAGCTTTCTAGCGGGGGCCTCCTACGAGCAGTACTTC.